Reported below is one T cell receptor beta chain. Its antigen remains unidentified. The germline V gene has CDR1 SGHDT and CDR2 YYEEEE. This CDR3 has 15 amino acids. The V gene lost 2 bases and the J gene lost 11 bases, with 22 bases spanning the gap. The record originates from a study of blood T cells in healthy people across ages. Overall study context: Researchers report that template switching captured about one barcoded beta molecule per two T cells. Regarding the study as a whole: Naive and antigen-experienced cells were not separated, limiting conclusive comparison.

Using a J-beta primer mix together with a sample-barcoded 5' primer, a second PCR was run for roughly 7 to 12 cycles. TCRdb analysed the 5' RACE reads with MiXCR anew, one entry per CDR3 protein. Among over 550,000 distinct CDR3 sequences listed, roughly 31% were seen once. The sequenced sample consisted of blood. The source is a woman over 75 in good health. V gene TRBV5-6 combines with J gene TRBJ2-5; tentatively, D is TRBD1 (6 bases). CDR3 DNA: TGTGCCAGCAGCTTTCGGACAGTGGGCCGGGGTGAGCAGTACTTC. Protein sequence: CASSFRTVGRGEQYF.